The next 32 T cell receptor beta chains were all read from a single sample in a study of T cell repertoires and Cas9 in healthy adults (dated by TCRdb to the late 2010s). Library preparation was by the immunoSEQ multiplex PCR assay. As stored in TCRdb, this immuneACCESS dataset retains in-frame rearrangements with V and J assigned. A fraction of the clones does not appear; measured against another copy, unresolved V genes explain less than half of the discrepancy, and the remainder lacks a known reason. This sample is represented by tens of thousands of clones; over 85% of them were singletons. The ten largest clones take up 0.69% of the sample. Sequenced: CD4+ effector T cells (CD127+, CD25-, CD137-, CD154-) from PBMCs; culture status not recorded. All receptors come from a human donor in good health.

This clone was detected once. V gene TRBV28 combines with J gene TRBJ1-2; maybe TRBD1 (5 bases). Trimming cost V 4 bases and J 4 bases, with 10 bases left between them. From germline, CDR1 is MDHEN and CDR2 SYDVKM. CDR3 length: 13 residues. The chain's CDR3 is CASSSGFGYGYTF. The CDR3 coding sequence is TGTGCCAGCAGTTCAGGGTTTGGCTATGGCTACACCTTC.

The V and J genes are TRBV6-4 and TRBJ1-2, with a tentative D call TRBD1 (6 bases). V dropped 5 bases and J dropped 5 bases, with 12 bases sitting between them. Per the germline V gene, CDR1 is MRHNA and CDR2 is SNTAGT. The CDR3 runs to 13 residues. As DNA, the CDR3 is TGTGCCAGCAGTCCGGACAGTGGTTATGGCTACACCTTC. Protein: CASSPDSGYGYTF.

V usage is TRBV5-1 and J usage is TRBJ2-7; unclear D gene. Trimming stripped 7 bases from V and 2 bases from J, with 19 bases between. This CDR3 spans 15 amino acids. Germline CDR1 is SGHRS and CDR2 is YFSETQ. The CDR3 sequence is CASLRSANTTYEQYF. The CDR3, as DNA: TGCGCCAGCTTGAGGAGCGCGAACACAACCTACGAGCAGTACTTC.

The chain joins TRBV19 to TRBJ1-3; 7 bases align to TRBD1. The CDR3 has 13 amino acids. Trimming cost V 9 bases and J 0 bases; bases outside gene matches: 2. Germline loops: CDR1 LNHDA, CDR2 SQIVND (reference sequence). As DNA, the CDR3 is TGTGCCAGCGGACAGGCCTCTGGAAACACCATATATTTT. Its protein product is CASGQASGNTIYF.

The chain combines TRBV28 with TRBJ1-4; the match to TRBD1 covers 7 bases. With V trimmed by 5 bases and J by 14 bases, 8 bases remained unmatched. Germline V lookup: CDR1 MDHEN, CDR2 SYDVKM. This CDR3 is built from 12 residues. This CDR3 is CASSRDSPRLFF. The CDR3 nucleotides are TGTGCCAGCAGTCGGGACAGCCCCAGGCTGTTTTTT.

This clone was seen only a few times. The chain has TRBV4-1 and TRBJ1-4, with D hard to call. This CDR3 is built from 16 residues. V was cut by 1 base and J by 4 bases, with 13 bases left in between. Per the germline V gene, CDR1 is MGHRA and CDR2 is YSYEKL. The CDR3 nucleotides are TGCGCCAGCAGCCAAGTGGGGAGGGCTCTTAATGAAAAACTGTTTTTT. Amino acid sequence: CASSQVGRALNEKLFF.

With regard to this clone: Other DNA sequences in the sample encode the same CDR3. V is TRBV6-5 and J is TRBJ1-1; D not certain. This CDR3 contains 15 residues. CDR1 and CDR2 (germline): MNHEY, SVGAGI. The ends were cut back, 8 bases at V and 0 bases at J, with 16 bases in the middle. The CDR3 DNA follows: TGTGCCAGCTCCCGCAGCCAGATAATGAACACTGAAGCTTTCTTT. It encodes CASSRSQIMNTEAFF.

The V and J genes are TRBV19 and TRBJ1-1, with TRBD1 matching 9 bases. J was trimmed by 6 bases and V by 5 bases; bases with no gene match: 4. The CDR3 is made up of 13 amino acids. Germline-derived CDR1 and CDR2 are LNHDA and SQIVND (reference sequence). Written as DNA, the CDR3 is TGTGCCAGTAGTTGGGACAGGGTGGCTGAAGCTTTCTTT. This codes for CASSWDRVAEAFF.

The V gene is TRBV5-1, the J gene TRBJ2-5; 10 positions match TRBD1. The CDR3 is 14 residues long. The germline gives CDR1 SGHRS, CDR2 YFSETQ. The ends lost 3 bases at V and 5 bases at J; junction bases unmatched: 4. The CDR3 protein is CASSSGQGDETQYF. The CDR3 DNA reads TGCGCCAGCAGCTCCGGACAGGGGGACGAGACCCAGTACTTC.

The J gene is TRBJ1-5, the V gene TRBV6-6, with unresolved D. V was clipped by 2 bases and J by 5 bases, with 10 bases between them. The CDR3 has 14 residues. The germline V gene encodes CDR1 MNHNY and CDR2 SVGAGI (reference sequence). The CDR3 DNA reads TGTGCCAGCAGTTACGCCAGCCTCGATCAGCCCCAGCATTTT. It is translated as CASSYASLDQPQHF.

The chain joins TRBV5-1 to TRBJ2-5; TRBD1 matches 9 bases. The junction had 5 bases not matched to a gene; V was cut back by 1 base and J by 1 base. The CDR3 is 16 residues long. The germline V gene has CDR1 SGHRS and CDR2 YFSETQ. CDR3 protein: CASSLIGTGRQETQYF. The CDR3 DNA is TGCGCCAGCAGCTTGATAGGGACAGGGCGCCAAGAGACCCAGTACTTC. The whole variable domain, remainder taken from reference TRBV5-1 and TRBJ2-5, is KAGVTQTPRYLIKTRGQQVTLSCSPISGHRSVSWYQQTPGQGLQFLFEYFSETQRNKGNFPGRFSGRQFSNSRSEMNVSTLELGDSALYLCASSLIGTGRQETQYFGPGTRLLVL.

A word on this clone: At one of its ends the junction is not consistent with the germline gene, which may arise from a read error. V gene TRBV7-7 combines with J gene TRBJ2-5, with 7 bases fitting TRBD2. Per the germline V gene, CDR1 is SSHAT and CDR2 is FNYEAQ (reference sequence). CDR3 length: 14 amino acids. The CDR3, as DNA: TGTGCTAGCAGCGTTCTAGCGGAACAAGAGACCCAGTACTTC. This translates into CASSVLAEQETQYF.

The DNA for the CDR3 is TGTGCCAGCAGCCAAGATTCGGGGTGGGGGCCGAACACCGGGGAGCTGTTTTTT. Its translation is CASSQDSGWGPNTGELFF. The rearrangement links TRBV4-2 to TRBJ2-2, with D perhaps TRBD1 (6 bases). From germline, CDR1 is LGHNA and CDR2 YNFKEQ. Trimming shortened V by 0 bases and J by 0 bases, and 14 bases separated the two germline ends. CDR3 length: 18 amino acids.

The CDR3 sequence: CASSRGQGLPGELFF. The CDR3 nucleotides read TGTGCCAGTAGTAGGGGACAGGGTCTGCCCGGGGAGCTGTTTTTT. V usage is TRBV19 and J usage is TRBJ2-2, with 9 nucleotides matching TRBD1. The V and J ends lost 4 bases and 6 bases, in that order; junction bases with no gene match: 6. Germline V gives CDR1 LNHDA, CDR2 SQIVND (reference sequence). The CDR3 spans 15 residues.

The CDR3 DNA reads as TGTGCCAGCAGCCCCCGCCCATATTCGGAGGGCTACACCTTC. It encodes CASSPRPYSEGYTF. The chain uses TRBV9 and TRBJ1-2; D call uncertain. This CDR3 contains 14 residues. From germline, CDR1 is SGDLS and CDR2 YYNGEE. V lost 4 bases and J 8 bases, leaving 18 bases between the germline ends.

The gene calls are TRBV5-1 and TRBJ1-2; D gene unclear. Trimming cost V 5 bases and J 3 bases, with 11 bases left between them. There are 13 residues in the CDR3. Germline V gene lookup returns CDR1 SGHRS and CDR2 YFSETQ. The CDR3 coding sequence is TGCGCCAGCAGAACCAGGACTGACTATGGCTACACCTTC. Translating gives CASRTRTDYGYTF.

The J gene is TRBJ1-1, the V gene TRBV7-9; 7 bases align to TRBD1. There are 12 residues in the CDR3. The germline CDR1 and CDR2 sequences are SEHNR and FQNEAQ (reference sequence). The V segment lost 5 bases and the J segment 11 bases; nucleotides outside the gene matches: 8. CDR3 nucleotides: TGTGCCAGCAGCGATGACAGGGTCGGGGCTTTCTTT. It specifies CASSDDRVGAFF. Looking up the rest from reference TRBV7-9 and TRBJ1-1 gives the full variable domain: DTGVSQNPRHKITKRGQNVTFRCDPISEHNRLYWYRQTLGQGPEFLTYFQNEAQLEKSRLLSDRFSAERPKGSFSTLEIQRTEQGDSAMYLCASSDDRVGAFFGQGTRLTVV.

The rearrangement links TRBV5-4 to TRBJ1-1; 8 nucleotides match TRBD1. The CDR3 loop spans 13 amino acids. Germline V gene lookup returns CDR1 SGHNT and CDR2 YYREEE (reference sequence). Germline trimming cut 7 bases from V and 7 bases from J; bases unmatched to any gene: 9. This chain's CDR3 is CASGAGGEVEAFF. Written as DNA, the CDR3 is TGTGCCAGCGGGGCAGGGGGCGAGGTTGAAGCTTTCTTT.

The J gene is TRBJ1-2, the V gene TRBV6-6, with D perhaps matching TRBD1 (6 bases). The CDR3 spans 14 residues. The V end lost 2 bases, the J end lost 8 bases, and 15 bases lay between the germline ends. Germline loops: CDR1 MNHNY, CDR2 SVGAGI (reference sequence). CDR3 residues: CASSYEGHLGGYTF. Here the CDR3 DNA reads TGTGCCAGCAGTTACGAGGGACACTTGGGAGGCTACACCTTC.

This rearrangement joins TRBV6-1 to TRBJ1-3, with unresolved D. V lost 2 bases and J 2 bases, leaving 7 bases between the germline ends. The length of the CDR3 is 14 residues. Per the germline V gene, CDR1 is MNHNS and CDR2 is SASEGT. The CDR3 nucleotides read TGTGCCAGCAGTGAATGGGCAGCTGGAAACACCATATATTTT. This sequence encodes CASSEWAAGNTIYF.

In this sample, this clone turned up once. The rearrangement uses TRBV6-5 and TRBJ1-4; the match to TRBD1 covers 9 bases. This CDR3 contains 14 residues. The germline V gene encodes CDR1 MNHEY and CDR2 SVGAGI. Unmatched junction bases numbered 11, after V lost 8 bases and J lost 10 bases. CDR3 loop: CASGSDRGGGKLFF. The CDR3 region has the DNA TGTGCCAGCGGGTCGGACAGGGGAGGTGGAAAACTGTTTTTT.

The CDR3 nucleotides are TGTGCCAGCAGCTTGAGGACCCTAGGCACAGATACGCAGTATTTT. It specifies CASSLRTLGTDTQYF. The rearrangement uses TRBV5-4 and TRBJ2-3; no firm D call. Germline V gives CDR1 SGHNT, CDR2 YYREEE (reference sequence). V lost 1 base and J 1 base, leaving 10 bases between the germline ends. The CDR3 contains 15 residues.

This clone was found once. This chain's CDR3 is CASSSYRAGNTIYF. CDR3 sequence (DNA): TGTGCCAGCAGCTCCTACAGGGCTGGAAACACCATATATTTT. This chain joins TRBV5-6 and TRBJ1-3; D is perhaps TRBD1 (6 bases). Germline CDR1 SGHDT, CDR2 YYEEEE. This CDR3 comprises 14 residues. Trimming took off 3 bases at V and 2 bases at J, with 9 bases between the two ends. The complete variable domain, with remaining parts taken from reference TRBV5-6 and TRBJ1-3, reads DAGVTQSPTHLIKTRGQQVTLRCSPKSGHDTVSWYQQALGQGPQFIFQYYEEEERQRGNFPDRFSGHQFPNYSSELNVNALLLGDSALYLCASSSYRAGNTIYFGEGSWLTVV.

This chain joins TRBV5-6 and TRBJ1-1; 12 nucleotides line up with TRBD1. Germline CDR1 SGHDT, CDR2 YYEEEE. This CDR3 comprises 15 residues. V shed 4 bases and J 5 bases; nucleotides not matched to a gene: 6. The CDR3 bases are TGTGCCAGCAGCGGGGACAGGGGGCGAGGGACTGAAGCTTTCTTT. It encodes CASSGDRGRGTEAFF.

The chain carries TRBV27 and TRBJ2-2; D remains ambiguous. Germline V CDR1 and CDR2: MNHEY, SMNVEV (reference sequence). V was trimmed by 2 bases and J by 1 base, leaving 5 bases between them. CDR3 size: 14 residues. CDR3: CASSLVRNTGELFF. CDR3 nucleotide sequence: TGTGCCAGCAGTTTAGTTAGGAACACCGGGGAGCTGTTTTTT.

The rearrangement joins TRBV7-6 to TRBJ1-1; D is possibly TRBD1 (6 bases). Germline values: CDR1 SGHVS, CDR2 FNYEAQ. Trimming took 2 bases from V and 5 from J, leaving 18 bases between them. This CDR3 region has 16 residues. As DNA, the CDR3 is TGTGCCAGCAGCTTATACATGGGGGCAGCGGGTACTGAAGCTTTCTTT. Encoded protein: CASSLYMGAAGTEAFF.

The chain uses TRBV27 and TRBJ1-2, with 7 bases fitting TRBD1. This CDR3 region has 14 residues. J was trimmed by 1 base and V by 2 bases; bases with no gene match: 1. Germline CDR1 reads MNHEY; CDR2 reads SMNVEV (reference sequence). The CDR3 loop reads CASSLNRGNYGYTF. DNA of the CDR3: TGTGCCAGCAGTTTAAACAGGGGTAACTATGGCTACACCTTC.

Notes on this clone: The same CDR3 can be traced to other DNA sequences in this sample. This rearrangement joins TRBV5-4 to TRBJ2-2, with D perhaps TRBD1 or TRBD2 (5 bases each). The CDR3 extends over 17 amino acids. Trimming removed 4 bases from V and 2 bases from J, with 18 bases in between. Germline loops: CDR1 SGHNT, CDR2 YYREEE (reference sequence). The CDR3 bases are TGTGCCAGCAGCCGATGGGGCGGGCAGCGAAACACCGGGGAGCTGTTTTTT. Translating it yields CASSRWGGQRNTGELFF. The variable domain in full, completed from reference TRBV5-4 and TRBJ2-2, reads ETGVTQSPTHLIKTRGQQVTLRCSSQSGHNTVSWYQQALGQGPQFIFQYYREEENGRGNFPPRFSGLQFPNYSSELNVNALELDDSALYLCASSRWGGQRNTGELFFGEGSRLTVL.

The gene calls are TRBV6-5 and TRBJ2-7; D is possibly TRBD2 (6 bases). In germline, CDR1 is MNHEY, CDR2 SVGAGI. The length of the CDR3 is 11 residues. The ends were cut back, 11 bases at V and 1 base at J, with 9 bases in the middle. The CDR3 DNA follows: TGTGCCTCCGGGAGATCCTACGAGCAGTACTTC. This translates into CASGRSYEQYF.

The chain carries TRBV19 and TRBJ1-5, with 12 bases aligning to TRBD1. CDR3 size: 19 residues. Germline-derived CDR1 and CDR2 are LNHDA and SQIVND (reference sequence). The trim removed 4 bases at V and 1 base at J, leaving 11 bases unmatched. CDR3 sequence reads: CASSKLRDRGRLSNQPQHF. The CDR3 nucleotides read TGTGCCAGTAGTAAACTGCGGGACAGGGGGCGCCTAAGCAATCAGCCCCAGCATTTT. The variable domain in full, completed from reference TRBV19 and TRBJ1-5, reads DGGITQSPKYLFRKEGQNVTLSCEQNLNHDAMYWYRQDPGQGLRLIYYSQIVNDFQKGDIAEGYSVSREKKESFPLTVTSAQKNPTAFYLCASSKLRDRGRLSNQPQHFGDGTRLSIL.

V gene TRBV10-3 combines with J gene TRBJ1-1; D uncertain. The V end lost 6 bases, the J end lost 4 bases, and 9 bases lay between the germline ends. Germline V gives CDR1 ENHRY, CDR2 SYGVKD. There are 12 residues in the CDR3. The CDR3 here is CAIRGWGTEAFF. The CDR3 DNA reads TGTGCCATCAGAGGGTGGGGCACTGAAGCTTTCTTT.

The V gene is TRBV6-5, the J gene TRBJ1-6; tentatively, D is TRBD1 (5 bases). From germline, CDR1 is MNHEY and CDR2 SVGAGI. The V end was cut by 4 bases, the J end by 9 bases, with 16 bases between. The CDR3 consists of 15 residues. The DNA for the CDR3 is TGTGCCAGCAGTTCCTCTGGGGGGGTTTCTTCACCCCTCCACTTT. The encoded protein is CASSSSGGVSSPLHF.